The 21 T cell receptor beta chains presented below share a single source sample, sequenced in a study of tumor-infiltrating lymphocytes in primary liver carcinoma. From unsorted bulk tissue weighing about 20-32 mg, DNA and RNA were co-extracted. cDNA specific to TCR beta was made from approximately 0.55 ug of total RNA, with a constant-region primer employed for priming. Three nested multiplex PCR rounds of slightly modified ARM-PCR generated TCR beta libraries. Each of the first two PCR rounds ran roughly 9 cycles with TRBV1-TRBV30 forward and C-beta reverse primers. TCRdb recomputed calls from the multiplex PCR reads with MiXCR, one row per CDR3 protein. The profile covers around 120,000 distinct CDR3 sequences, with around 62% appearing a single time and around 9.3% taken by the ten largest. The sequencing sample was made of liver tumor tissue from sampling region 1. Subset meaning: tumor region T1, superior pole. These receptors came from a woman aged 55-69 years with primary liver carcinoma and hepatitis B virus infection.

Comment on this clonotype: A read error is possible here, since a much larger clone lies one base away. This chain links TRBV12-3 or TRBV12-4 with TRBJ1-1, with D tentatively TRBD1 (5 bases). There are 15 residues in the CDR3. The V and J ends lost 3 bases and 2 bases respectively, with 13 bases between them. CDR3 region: CASSLGGGLNTEAFF. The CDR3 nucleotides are TGTGCCAGCAGTTTGGGTGGGGGACTTAACACTGAAGCTTTCTTT.

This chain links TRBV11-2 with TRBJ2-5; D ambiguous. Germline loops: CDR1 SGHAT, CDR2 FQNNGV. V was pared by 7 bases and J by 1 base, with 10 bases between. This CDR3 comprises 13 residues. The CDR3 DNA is TGTGCCAGCAACTCGTTCACCCAAGAGACCCAGTACTTC. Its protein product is CASNSFTQETQYF.

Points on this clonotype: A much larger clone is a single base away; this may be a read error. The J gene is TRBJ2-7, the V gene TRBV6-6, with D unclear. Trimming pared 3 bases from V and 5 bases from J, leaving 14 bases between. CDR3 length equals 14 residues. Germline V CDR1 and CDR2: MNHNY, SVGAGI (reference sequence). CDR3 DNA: TGTGCCAGCAGTTATGTACATGGGAACGACGAGCAGTACTTC. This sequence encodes CASSYVHGNDEQYF.

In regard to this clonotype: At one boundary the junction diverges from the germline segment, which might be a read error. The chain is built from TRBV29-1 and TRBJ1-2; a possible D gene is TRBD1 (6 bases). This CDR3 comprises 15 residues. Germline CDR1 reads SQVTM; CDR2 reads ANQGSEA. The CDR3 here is CSVDQPTGQTYGYTF. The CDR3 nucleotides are TGCAGTGTTGACCAACCTACCGGACAGACATATGGCTACACCTTC.

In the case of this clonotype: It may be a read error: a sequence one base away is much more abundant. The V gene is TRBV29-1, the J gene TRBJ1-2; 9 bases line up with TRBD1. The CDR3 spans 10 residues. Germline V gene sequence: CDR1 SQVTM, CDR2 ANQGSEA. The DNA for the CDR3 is TGCAGCGTGGACAGGGGTGGCCACACCTTC. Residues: CSVDRGGHTF.

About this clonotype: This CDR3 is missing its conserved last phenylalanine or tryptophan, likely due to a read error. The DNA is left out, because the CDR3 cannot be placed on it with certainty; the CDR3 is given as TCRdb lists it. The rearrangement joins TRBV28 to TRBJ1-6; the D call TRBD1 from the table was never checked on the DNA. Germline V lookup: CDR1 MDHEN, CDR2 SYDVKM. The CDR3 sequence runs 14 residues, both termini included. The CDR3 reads CASRIGVGGSPLNL.

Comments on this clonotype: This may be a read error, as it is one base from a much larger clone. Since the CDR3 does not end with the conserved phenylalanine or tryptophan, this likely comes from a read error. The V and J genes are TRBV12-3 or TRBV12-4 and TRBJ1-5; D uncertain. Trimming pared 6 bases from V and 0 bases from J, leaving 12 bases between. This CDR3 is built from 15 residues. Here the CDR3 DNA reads TGTGCCAGCAGCGGGGATATTTATAGCAATCAGCCCCAGCATCTT. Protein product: CASSGDIYSNQPQHL.

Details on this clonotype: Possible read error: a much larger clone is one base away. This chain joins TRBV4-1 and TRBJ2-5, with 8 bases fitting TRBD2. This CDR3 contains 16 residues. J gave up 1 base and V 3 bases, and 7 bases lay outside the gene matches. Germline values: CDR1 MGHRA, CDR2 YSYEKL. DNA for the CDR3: TGCGCCAGCAGCCACAATAGCGGGATGGCCCAAGAGACCCAGTACTTC. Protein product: CASSHNSGMAQETQYF.

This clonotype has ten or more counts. The CDR3 coding sequence is TGTGCCAGCAGTTACTCGGCAGGGGGCACTAACTATGGCTACACCTTC. Translated: CASSYSAGGTNYGYTF. The chain employs TRBV6-5 and TRBJ1-2; TRBD1 aligns across 8 bases. There are 16 residues in the CDR3. V shed 0 bases and J 0 bases; nucleotides not matched to a gene: 3. CDR1 is MNHEY and CDR2 is SVGAGI in the germline V gene.

The DNA for the CDR3 is TGTGCCAGCAGTTCCCTCCTCGGGAATTCAGATACGCAGTATTTT. The encoded protein is CASSSLLGNSDTQYF. The V and J genes are TRBV28 and TRBJ2-3, with D possibly being TRBD2 (5 bases). Trimming removed 4 bases at V and 4 bases at J, with 15 bases between. Per the germline V gene, CDR1 is MDHEN and CDR2 is SYDVKM. This CDR3 comprises 15 residues.

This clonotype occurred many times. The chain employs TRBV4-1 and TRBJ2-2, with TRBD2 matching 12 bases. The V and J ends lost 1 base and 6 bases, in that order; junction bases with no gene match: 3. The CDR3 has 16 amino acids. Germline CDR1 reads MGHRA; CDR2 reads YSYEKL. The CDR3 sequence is CASSQASSGRAGELFF. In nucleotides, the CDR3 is TGCGCCAGCAGCCAAGCGTCTAGCGGGAGGGCCGGGGAGCTGTTTTTT.

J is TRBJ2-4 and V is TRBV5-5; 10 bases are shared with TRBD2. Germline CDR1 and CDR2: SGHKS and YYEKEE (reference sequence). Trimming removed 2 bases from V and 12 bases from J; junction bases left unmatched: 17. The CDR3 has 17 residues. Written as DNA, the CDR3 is TGTGCCAGCAGCTTAGCCGGGACTAGCGACCTTGAGGACACTCAGTACTTC. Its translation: CASSLAGTSDLEDTQYF.

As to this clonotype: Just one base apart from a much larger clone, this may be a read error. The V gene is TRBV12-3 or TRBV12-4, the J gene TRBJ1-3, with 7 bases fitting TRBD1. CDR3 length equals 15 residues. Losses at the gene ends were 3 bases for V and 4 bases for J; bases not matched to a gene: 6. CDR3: CASSFDREYGNTIYF. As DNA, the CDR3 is TGTGCCAGCAGTTTTGACAGGGAGTACGGAAACACCATATATTTT.

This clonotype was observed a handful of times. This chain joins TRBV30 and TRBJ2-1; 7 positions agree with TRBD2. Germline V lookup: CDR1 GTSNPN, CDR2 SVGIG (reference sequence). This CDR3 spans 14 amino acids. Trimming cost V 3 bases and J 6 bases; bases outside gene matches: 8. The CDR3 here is CAWSMTTGGNEQFF. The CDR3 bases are TGTGCCTGGAGCATGACTACGGGGGGCAATGAGCAGTTCTTC.

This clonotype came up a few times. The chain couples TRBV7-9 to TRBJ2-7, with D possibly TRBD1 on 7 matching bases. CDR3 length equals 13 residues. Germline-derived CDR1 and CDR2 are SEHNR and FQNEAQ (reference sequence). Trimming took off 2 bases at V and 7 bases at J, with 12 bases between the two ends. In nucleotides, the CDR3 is TGTGCCAGCAGCTTAATGGGGGGACAGGAGCAGTACTTC. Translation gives CASSLMGGQEQYF. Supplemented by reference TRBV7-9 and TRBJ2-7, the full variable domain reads DTGVSQNPRHKITKRGQNVTFRCDPISEHNRLYWYRQTLGQGPEFLTYFQNEAQLEKSRLLSDRFSAERPKGSFSTLEIQRTEQGDSAMYLCASSLMGGQEQYFGPGTRLTVT.

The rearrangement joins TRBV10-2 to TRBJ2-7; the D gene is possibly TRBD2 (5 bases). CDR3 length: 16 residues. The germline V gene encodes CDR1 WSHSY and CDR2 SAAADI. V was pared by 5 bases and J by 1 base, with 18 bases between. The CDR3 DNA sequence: TGCGCCAGCAGTCTCCCCGCAGAGGGCGCGTCCTACGAGCAGTACTTC. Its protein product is CASSLPAEGASYEQYF.

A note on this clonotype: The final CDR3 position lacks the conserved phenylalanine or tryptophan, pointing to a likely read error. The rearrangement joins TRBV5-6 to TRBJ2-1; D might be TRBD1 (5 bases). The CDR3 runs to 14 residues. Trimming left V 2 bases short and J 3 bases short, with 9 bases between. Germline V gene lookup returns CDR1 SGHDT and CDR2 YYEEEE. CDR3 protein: CASSLGQFYNEQFL. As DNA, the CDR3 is TGTGCCAGCAGCTTAGGACAATTCTACAATGAGCAGTTCCTC.

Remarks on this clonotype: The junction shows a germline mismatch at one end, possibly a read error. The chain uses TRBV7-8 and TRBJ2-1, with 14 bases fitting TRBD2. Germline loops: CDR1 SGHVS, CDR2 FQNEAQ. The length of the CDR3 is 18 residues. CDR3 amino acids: CVSSFPRTSGRSVNEQFF. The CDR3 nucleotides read TGTGTCAGCAGCTTCCCGAGGACTAGCGGGAGGTCAGTCAATGAGCAGTTCTTC. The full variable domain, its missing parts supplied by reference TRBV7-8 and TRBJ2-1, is GAGVSQSPRYKVAKRGQDVALRCDPISGHVSLFWYQQALGQGPEFLTYFQNEAQLDKSGLPSDRFFAERPEGSVSTLKIQRTQQEDSAVYLCVSSFPRTSGRSVNEQFFGPGTRLTVL.

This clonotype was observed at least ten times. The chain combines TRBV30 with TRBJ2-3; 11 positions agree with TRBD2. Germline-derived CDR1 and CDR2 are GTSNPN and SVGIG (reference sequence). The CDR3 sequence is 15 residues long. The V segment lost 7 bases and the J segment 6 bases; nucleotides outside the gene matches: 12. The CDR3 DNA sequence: TGTGCCTACTCCATAGCGGGAGGGACCGGGGATACGCAGTATTTT. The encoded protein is CAYSIAGGTGDTQYF.

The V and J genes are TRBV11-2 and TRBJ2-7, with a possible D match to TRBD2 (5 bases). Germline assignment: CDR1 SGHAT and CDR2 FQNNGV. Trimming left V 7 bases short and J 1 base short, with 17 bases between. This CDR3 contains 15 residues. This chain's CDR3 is CASTQEVCGSYEQYF. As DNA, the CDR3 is TGTGCCAGCACGCAGGAGGTATGTGGATCCTACGAGCAGTACTTC. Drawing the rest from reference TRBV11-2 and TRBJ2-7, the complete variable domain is EAGVAQSPRYKIIEKRQSVAFWCNPISGHATLYWYQQILGQGPKLLIQFQNNGVVDDSQLPKDRFSAERLKGVDSTLKIQPAKLEDSAVYLCASTQEVCGSYEQYFGPGTRLTVT.

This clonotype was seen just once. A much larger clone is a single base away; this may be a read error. The CDR3 region is CASRPSSAAGTVVF. The CDR3 bases are TGTGCCAGCAGACCATCATCGGCCGCCGGGACAGTCGTCTTC. V and J are TRBV28 and TRBJ1-2, with 7 bases identical to TRBD1. CDR1 MDHEN and CDR2 SYDVKM come from the germline V gene. There are 14 residues in the CDR3.